A single count supports the clone carrying this T cell receptor beta chain. The sample comes from a study of cytomegalovirus exposure and HLA in healthy donors. The germline CDR1 and CDR2 sequences are SGHVS and FNYEAQ. The CDR3 contains 15 residues. The J segment lost 4 bases and the V segment lost 5 bases, leaving 4 bases of the junction unmatched. This PCR relied on a set of 60 Vbeta primers and 13 Jbeta primers. The method was immunoSEQ multiplex PCR; TCRdb's version includes in-frame clones alone and lacks a portion of them. The table records nearly 200,000 clones, 70% to 85% of them present only once.

The sample taken for sequencing was PBMCs. The chain uses TRBV7-6 and TRBJ2-2; 10 nucleotides agree with TRBD1. This receptor was obtained from a boy aged 2 to 10 in good health and CMV-seronegative. CDR3 in amino acids: CASSDWTGGTGELFF. Written as DNA, the CDR3 is TGTGCCAGCAGCGATTGGACAGGGGGCACCGGGGAGCTGTTTTTT.